The rows below give T cell receptor beta chains drawn from one sample of a study of blood T cells in healthy people across ages. TCRdb analysed the 5' RACE reads with MiXCR anew, one entry per CDR3 protein. The repertoire holds about 1.5 million distinct CDR3 sequences, 35% to 45% seen once, with about 4% in the top ten. Sequencing input: blood. These receptors were obtained from a woman in her late teens or twenties in good health. Both conserved end residues are part of each CDR3. A D gene is named only where the DNA matches it firmly. For some rows the clone size is stated as once, few or many, or as a class when expanded; others skip it.

v_gene	j_gene	abundance	d_gene	CDR3nt	CDR3aa
TRBV6-2/TRBV6-3	TRBJ2-5	-	-	TGTGCCAGCAGTTTCAGCGGACAGTCTCTTTACCAAGAGACCCAGTACTTC	CASSFSGQSLYQETQYF
TRBV10-3	TRBJ2-7	-	TRBD1	TGTGCCATCAGTGAGGTGGGACAGTACTCCTACGAGCAGTACTTC	CAISEVGQYSYEQYF
TRBV28	TRBJ2-3	-	-	TGTGCCAGCAGTTTGGTAGACTATTTCCTCACAGATACGCAGTATTTT	CASSLVDYFLTDTQYF
TRBV5-1	TRBJ2-7	-	-	TGCGCCAGCAGCCGGCAGACCTTCTACGAGCAGTACTTC	CASSRQTFYEQYF
TRBV7-2	TRBJ1-5	-	-	TGTGCCAGCAGCTTAGGACTGAGGAGCAATCAGCCCCAGCATTTT	CASSLGLRSNQPQHF
TRBV9	TRBJ2-7	-	TRBD1	TGTGCCAGCAGCGTGACAGGGGCCAGCTCCTACGAGCAGTACTTC	CASSVTGASSYEQYF
TRBV7-2	TRBJ2-5	-	TRBD1	TGTGCCAGCAGCCCAGACAGGGGCCCAGAGACCCAGTACTTC	CASSPDRGPETQYF
TRBV7-6	TRBJ2-1	-	TRBD2	TGTGCCAGCAGCTTAAACCCTAGCGGGAAGGTTGAGCAGTTCTTC	CASSLNPSGKVEQFF
TRBV10-2	TRBJ2-3	few	TRBD2	TGCGCCAGCAGTGAGCCGACTAGCTCAGATACGCAGTATTTT	CASSEPTSSDTQYF
TRBV9	TRBJ2-1	-	TRBD1	TGTGCCAGCAGCCAAGAAGGACAGGGCGGCAATGAGCAGTTCTTC	CASSQEGQGGNEQFF
TRBV30	TRBJ2-1	-	TRBD2	TGTGCCTCCTCCAAAGGGTCTAGCGGTTACAATGAGCAGTTCTTC	CASSKGSSGYNEQFF
TRBV14	TRBJ2-3	once	TRBD2	TGTGCCAGCAGCCAGGCTCCTAGCGGACCCAGGTATACGCAGTATTTT	CASSQAPSGPRYTQYF
TRBV12-3/TRBV12-4	TRBJ2-4	-	TRBD2	TGTGCCAGCAGTTTAGCCGGGACTAGCGGGAGACGTACAAACATTCAGTACTTC	CASSLAGTSGRRTNIQYF
TRBV28	TRBJ1-2	-	-	TGTGCCAGCAGCCCGAAGGGAACCTATGGCTACACCTTC	CASSPKGTYGYTF
TRBV7-9	TRBJ2-7	-	-	TGTGCCAGCAGTTGGATTTCCTACGAGCAGTACTTC	CASSWISYEQYF
TRBV7-2	TRBJ2-1	-	TRBD2	TGTGCCAGCAGGATAAGCGGGAGGGCCCGGAATGAGCAGTTCTTC	CASRISGRARNEQFF
TRBV29-1	TRBJ2-6	-	-	TGCAGCGTTGAAGACAGTCTCTCTCTCTCTGGGGCCAACGTCCTGACTTTC	CSVEDSLSLSGANVLTF
TRBV20-1	TRBJ2-1	-	-	TGCAGTGCGCCCGCAGTGGCGGGCTCCTACAATGAGCAGTTCTTC	CSAPAVAGSYNEQFF
TRBV20-1	TRBJ2-1	few	TRBD2	TGCAGTGGAGGACTAGCGGGAGTCTACAATGAGCAGTTCTTC	CSGGLAGVYNEQFF
TRBV6-6	TRBJ2-1	few	TRBD2	TGTGCCAGCAGTTACCGGGGGGTGAGCTCCTACAATGAGCAGTTCTTC	CASSYRGVSSYNEQFF
TRBV15	TRBJ2-1	-	TRBD1	TGTGCCGCCAGCAGAGATTTTATCCTAACCGGGACAGACTACAATGAGCAGTTCTTC	CAASRDFILTGTDYNEQFF
TRBV27	TRBJ2-3	-	TRBD2	TGTGCCAGCAGTCCCTGGGCTAGCGGGATGGGGGATACGCAGTATTTT	CASSPWASGMGDTQYF
TRBV6-5	TRBJ1-6	-	-	TGTGCCAGCAGTTACAGACAGAGGGGCAATTCACCCCTCCACTTT	CASSYRQRGNSPLHF
TRBV12-3/TRBV12-4	TRBJ1-6	-	TRBD1	TGTGCCAGCCGCCCGGGACAGCATAATTCACCCCTCCACTTT	CASRPGQHNSPLHF
TRBV29-1	TRBJ2-5	-	-	TGCAGCGTTGAAGAAGGACGGCGGTCCTACAATGAGCAGTACTTC	CSVEEGRRSYNEQYF
TRBV27	TRBJ1-2	many	-	TGTGCCAGCAGCCCCCTTCTGGCCTATGGCTACACCTTC	CASSPLLAYGYTF
TRBV10-3	TRBJ2-5	few	-	TGTGCCATCAGTGAAGCTAACCAAGAGACCCAGTACTTC	CAISEANQETQYF
TRBV27	TRBJ2-1	-	-	TGTGCCAGCACCTCAATTGCGGGCCTAAGCTACAATGAGCAGTTCTTC	CASTSIAGLSYNEQFF
TRBV5-1	TRBJ2-7	-	TRBD2	TGCGCCAGCAGCCCCGTGACTAGCACCGACGAGCAGTACTTC	CASSPVTSTDEQYF
TRBV6-5	TRBJ1-3	-	-	TGTGCCAGCAGTGAATGGCCTGGAAACACCATATATTTT	CASSEWPGNTIYF
TRBV5-1	TRBJ1-1	-	-	TGCGCCAGCAGCTTGATCCCGATACCTAGGAACACTGAAGCTTTCTTT	CASSLIPIPRNTEAFF
TRBV25-1	TRBJ1-2	-	-	TGTGCCAGTAGACGTGGGGGGAACTCCTACACCTTC	CASRRGGNSYTF
TRBV29-1	TRBJ2-1	-	-	TGCAGCGTTGAAGGCGAGAGGGCCGAGGGTGAGCAGTTCTTC	CSVEGERAEGEQFF
TRBV14	TRBJ1-6	-	TRBD1	TGTGCCAGCAGCCGACAGGGGAGGAATTCACCCCCCCACTTT	CASSRQGRNSPPHF
TRBV5-1	TRBJ2-2	few	-	TGCGCCAGCAGCTTGGTTAGGAACACCGGGGAGCTGTTTTTT	CASSLVRNTGELFF
TRBV7-2	TRBJ1-2	-	-	TGTGCCAGCAGCTCGTACAGGGAAGGGGGCTATGGCTACACCTTC	CASSSYREGGYGYTF
TRBV9	TRBJ2-3	-	TRBD2	TGTGCCAGCAGCGTAGATAGCGGGGGCACAGATACGCAGTATTTT	CASSVDSGGTDTQYF
TRBV20-1	TRBJ1-2	-	-	TGCAGTGCAAAATCGGAGTTTACGTTCTATGGCTACACCTTC	CSAKSEFTFYGYTF
TRBV4-3	TRBJ2-1	-	TRBD2	TGCGCCGGCAGCCAAGCGAGCGGGGCGTACCCGAATCCTTACAATGAGCAGTTCTTC	CAGSQASGAYPNPYNEQFF
TRBV7-6	TRBJ1-6	-	-	TGTGCCAGCAGCCAAGGGGCGGTCCTCCGCGGTTCACCCCTCCACTTT	CASSQGAVLRGSPLHF
TRBV10-3	TRBJ1-4	-	-	TGTGCCATCAGACAGGGTTATGGTAATGAAAAACTGTTTTTT	CAIRQGYGNEKLFF
TRBV29-1	TRBJ2-7	-	-	TGCAGCGGGATCTGGGACTACGAGCAGTACTTC	CSGIWDYEQYF
TRBV7-9	TRBJ1-5	few	-	TGTGCCAGCAGCTTAGCGGCGCCTAATCAGCCCCAGCATTTT	CASSLAAPNQPQHF
TRBV7-2	TRBJ2-3	-	TRBD2	TGTGCCAGCAGCTTACGTCCAGCGGGAAGAGTCAGCACAGATACGCAGTATTTT	CASSLRPAGRVSTDTQYF
TRBV20-1	TRBJ2-7	-	-	TGCAGTGCTAGAGATAACGCAGACTACGAGCAGTACTTC	CSARDNADYEQYF
TRBV5-1	TRBJ2-1	-	-	TGCGCCAGCAGCTTGGCACCACACTCCTACAATGAGCAGTTCTTC	CASSLAPHSYNEQFF
TRBV13	TRBJ2-3	-	TRBD2	TGTGCCAGCAGCTACGGGACTACCAGCGGAGATACGCAGTATTTT	CASSYGTTSGDTQYF
TRBV20-1	TRBJ1-2	few	-	TGCAGTGCTAACCGGGTAAACTATGGCTACACCTTC	CSANRVNYGYTF
TRBV21-1	TRBJ2-7	-	-	TGTGCCAGCAGCAAAGTAAATGCCGATACGACAGGGGGCAGGAACGAGCAGTACTTC	CASSKVNADTTGGRNEQYF
TRBV5-1	TRBJ2-2	-	-	TGCGCCAGCAGCTTGTGGTCTACGGGAATGAACACCGGGGAGCTGTTTTTT	CASSLWSTGMNTGELFF